This T cell receptor beta chain was sequenced for a study of blood T cell repertoires in COVID-19. Study overall: Donors in the United States, Italy and Spain gave samples during acute or convalescent COVID-19.

Assay used: immunoSEQ multiplex PCR; TCRdb lists only in-frame clones, some missing. Of roughly 140,000 clones in the sample, approximately 85% were seen once. This clone was recorded only once. Losses at the gene ends were 1 base for V and 2 bases for J; bases not matched to a gene: 5. The CDR3 extends over 15 amino acids. CDR1 and CDR2 (germline): MNHNS, SASEGT. The sequence was obtained from a woman aged 55 to 70 with COVID-19, enrolled during active disease. The sample taken for sequencing was peripheral blood. The rearrangement joins TRBV6-1 to TRBJ2-7; 7 bases match TRBD1. The CDR3 coding sequence is TGTGCCAGCAGTGAAGGACAGGGAAGCACCTACGAGCAGTACTTC. Its translation is CASSEGQGSTYEQYF.